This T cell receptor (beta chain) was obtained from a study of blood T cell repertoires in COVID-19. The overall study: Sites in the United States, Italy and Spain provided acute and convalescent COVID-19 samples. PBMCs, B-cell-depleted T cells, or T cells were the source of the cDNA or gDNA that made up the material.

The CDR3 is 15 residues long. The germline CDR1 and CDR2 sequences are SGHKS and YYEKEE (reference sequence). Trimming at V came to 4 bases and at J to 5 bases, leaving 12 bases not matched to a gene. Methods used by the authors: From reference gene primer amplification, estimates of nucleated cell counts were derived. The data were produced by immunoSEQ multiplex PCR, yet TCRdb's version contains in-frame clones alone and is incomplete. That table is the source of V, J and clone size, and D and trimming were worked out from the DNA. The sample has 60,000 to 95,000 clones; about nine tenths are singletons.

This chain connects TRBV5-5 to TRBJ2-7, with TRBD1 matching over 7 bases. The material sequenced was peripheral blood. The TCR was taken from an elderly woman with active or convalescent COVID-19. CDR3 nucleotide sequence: TGTGCCAGCAGCGGCCAGACAGGGTGGTCGAACGAGCAGTACTTC. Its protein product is CASSGQTGWSNEQYF.